The TCR beta chain described here comes from a study of siplizumab effects on memory and regulatory T cells. Overall study findings and caveats: Naive T cells appeared more diverse than memory cells and seemed to be major alloresponse contributors.

Profiled with immunoSEQ multiplex PCR; TCRdb holds only in-frame clones, not every one. Counted here are about 14,000 clones, approximately 49% occurring once; the ten biggest clones make up about 9.4%. The CDR3 runs to 15 residues. Deletions cut 5 bases from V and 6 bases from J, with 19 bases between. CDR1 is SGHDN and CDR2 is FVKESK in the germline V gene. The mixed lymphocyte reaction cells underwent coculture at 37°C for 6 days. Remarks on this clone: Its antigen is still unknown.

The TCR comes from a human donor in good health; the cells came from an allogeneic mixed lymphocyte reaction. The chain couples TRBV14 to TRBJ1-2; TRBD1 might be the D (5 bases). The sequencing input was CFSE-low (dividing) CD4+ T cells sorted from an allogeneic mixed lymphocyte reaction. CDR3 protein: CASSYFGADKNGYTF. In DNA, the CDR3 is TGTGCCAGCAGCTATTTTGGGGCAGACAAAAATGGCTACACCTTC.